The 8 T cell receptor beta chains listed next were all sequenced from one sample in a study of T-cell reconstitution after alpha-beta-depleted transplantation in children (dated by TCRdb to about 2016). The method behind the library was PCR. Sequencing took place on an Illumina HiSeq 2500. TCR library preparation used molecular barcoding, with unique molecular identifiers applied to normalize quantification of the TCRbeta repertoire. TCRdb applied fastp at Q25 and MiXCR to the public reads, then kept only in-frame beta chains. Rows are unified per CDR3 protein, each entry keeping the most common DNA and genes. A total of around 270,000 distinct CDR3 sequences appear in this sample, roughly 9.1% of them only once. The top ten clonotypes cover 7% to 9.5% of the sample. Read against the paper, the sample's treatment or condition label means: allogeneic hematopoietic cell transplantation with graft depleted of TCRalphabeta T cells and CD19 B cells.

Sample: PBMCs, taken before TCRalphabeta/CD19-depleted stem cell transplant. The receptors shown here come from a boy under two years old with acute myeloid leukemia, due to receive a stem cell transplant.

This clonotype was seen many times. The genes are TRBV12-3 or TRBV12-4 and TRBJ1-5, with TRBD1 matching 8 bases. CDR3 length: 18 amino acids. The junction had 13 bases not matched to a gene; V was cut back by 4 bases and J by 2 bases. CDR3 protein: CASSSSRGRGARNQPQHF. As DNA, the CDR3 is TGTGCCAGCAGTTCGTCCAGGGGGCGCGGGGCCCGCAATCAGCCCCAGCATTTT.

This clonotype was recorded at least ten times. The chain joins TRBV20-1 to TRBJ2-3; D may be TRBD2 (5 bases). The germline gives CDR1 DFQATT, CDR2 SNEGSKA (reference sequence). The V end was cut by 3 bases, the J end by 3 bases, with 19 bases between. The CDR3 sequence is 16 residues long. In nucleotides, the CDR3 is TGCAGTGCTAGGGGGTCTAGCACCCCGGGGACAGATACGCAGTATTTT. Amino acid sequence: CSARGSSTPGTDTQYF.

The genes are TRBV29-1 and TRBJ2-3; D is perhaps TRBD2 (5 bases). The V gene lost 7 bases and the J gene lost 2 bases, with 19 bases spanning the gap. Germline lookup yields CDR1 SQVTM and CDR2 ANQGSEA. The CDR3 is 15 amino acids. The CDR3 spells CSAGNTDTYTDTQYF. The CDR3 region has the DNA TGCAGCGCCGGGAATACAGATACTTACACAGATACGCAGTATTTT.

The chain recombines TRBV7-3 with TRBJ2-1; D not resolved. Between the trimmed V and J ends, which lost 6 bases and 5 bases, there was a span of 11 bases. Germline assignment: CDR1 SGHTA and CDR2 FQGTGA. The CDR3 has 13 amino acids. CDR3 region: CASRGSGDNEQFF. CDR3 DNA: TGTGCCAGCAGGGGATCTGGGGACAATGAGCAGTTCTTC.

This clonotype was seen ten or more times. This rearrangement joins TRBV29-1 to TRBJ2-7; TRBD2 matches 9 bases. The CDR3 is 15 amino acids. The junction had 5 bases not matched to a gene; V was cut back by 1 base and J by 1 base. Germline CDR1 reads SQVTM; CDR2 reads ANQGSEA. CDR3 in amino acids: CSVEVGLAGSYEQYF. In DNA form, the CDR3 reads TGCAGCGTTGAAGTCGGGCTAGCGGGATCCTACGAGCAGTACTTC.

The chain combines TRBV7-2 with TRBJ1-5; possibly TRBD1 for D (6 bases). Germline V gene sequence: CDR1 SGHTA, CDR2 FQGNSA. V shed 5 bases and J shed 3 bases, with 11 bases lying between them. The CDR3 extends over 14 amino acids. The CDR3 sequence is CASSKGGPNQPQHF. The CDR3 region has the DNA TGTGCCAGCAGCAAGGGGGGCCCCAATCAGCCCCAGCATTTT.

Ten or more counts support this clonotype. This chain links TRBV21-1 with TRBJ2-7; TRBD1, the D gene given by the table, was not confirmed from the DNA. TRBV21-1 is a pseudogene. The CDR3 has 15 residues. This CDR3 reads CASSKVGADSYEQYF. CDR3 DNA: TGTGCCAGCAGCAAAGTTGGGGCAGACTCCTACGAGCAGTACTTC.

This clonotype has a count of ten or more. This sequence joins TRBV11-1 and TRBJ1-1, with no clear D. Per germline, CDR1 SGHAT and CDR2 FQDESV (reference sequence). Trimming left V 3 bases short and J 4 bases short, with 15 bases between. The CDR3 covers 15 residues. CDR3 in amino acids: CASSFGEGEGTEAFF. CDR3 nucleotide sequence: TGTGCCAGCAGCTTCGGCGAGGGCGAGGGCACTGAAGCTTTCTTT.